These 8 T cell receptor beta chains originate from one sample sequenced in a study of cytomegalovirus exposure and HLA in healthy donors. Vbeta (60) and Jbeta (13) primers were used in the PCR. Clones were read by immunoSEQ multiplex PCR, and TCRdb kept only the in-frame ones, dropping some. The sample contains about 160,000 clones, roughly four fifths of which appear only once. Sequences were obtained from PBMCs. These receptors originate from a female donor in good health and CMV-seronegative.

The chain combines TRBV27 with TRBJ2-3; 10 nucleotides line up with TRBD2. V lost 6 bases to trimming and J lost 6 bases; unmatched junction nucleotides: 9. Germline V lookup: CDR1 MNHEY, CDR2 SMNVEV (reference sequence). This CDR3 comprises 15 residues. The CDR3 region is CASRPPGLAIDTQYF. The CDR3 DNA follows: TGTGCCAGCAGACCTCCGGGACTAGCGATTGATACGCAGTATTTT.

The chain recombines TRBV10-2 with TRBJ2-7; D is uncertain. The CDR3 consists of 11 residues. CDR1 and CDR2 (germline): WSHSY, SAAADI. V was shortened by 7 bases and J by 0 bases, with 4 bases between the two germline ends. As DNA, the CDR3 is TGCGCCAGCACCAACTCCTACGAGCAGTACTTC. This encodes CASTNSYEQYF.

V is TRBV30 and J is TRBJ1-2; D perhaps matches TRBD1 (5 bases). The CDR3 has 14 amino acids. The V gene lost 5 bases and the J gene lost 7 bases, with 20 bases spanning the gap. Per the germline V gene, CDR1 is GTSNPN and CDR2 is SVGIG (reference sequence). Here the CDR3 DNA reads TGTGCCTGGGGGACTTCTGAGGGGAGGGGTGGCTACACCTTC. This translates into CAWGTSEGRGGYTF.

The chain combines TRBV6-6 with TRBJ2-1; TRBD1 agrees at 10 bases. The CDR3 is made up of 15 amino acids. CDR1 is MNHNY and CDR2 is SVGAGI in the germline V gene (reference sequence). V was clipped by 7 bases and J by 8 bases; unmatched bases: 11. The CDR3 reads CASNMGDRGSYEQFF. CDR3 nucleotides: TGTGCCAGCAACATGGGGGACAGGGGCTCATATGAGCAGTTCTTC.

The V and J genes are TRBV6-5 and TRBJ2-2, with D tentatively TRBD1 (6 bases). With 2 bases removed from V and 1 base from J, the gap between germline ends came to 11 bases. CDR1 is MNHEY and CDR2 is SVGAGI in the germline V gene. The CDR3 length is 16 residues. CDR3 loop: CASSYQGHMNTGELFF. The CDR3 region has the DNA TGTGCCAGCAGTTACCAGGGACATATGAACACCGGGGAGCTGTTTTTT.

The V gene is TRBV5-1, the J gene TRBJ2-5; TRBD1 might be the D (6 bases). Germline V CDR1 and CDR2: SGHRS, YFSETQ. The CDR3 is made up of 15 amino acids. The V gene lost 0 bases and the J gene lost 2 bases, with 11 bases spanning the gap. The CDR3 DNA sequence: TGCGCCAGCAGCTTGGTGGACAGCAAGCAAGAGACCCAGTACTTC. It codes for CASSLVDSKQETQYF.

The J gene is TRBJ1-6, the V gene TRBV6-6; D uncertain. V dropped 5 bases and J dropped 11 bases, with 16 bases sitting between them. CDR1 is MNHNY, CDR2 SVGAGI, per germline (reference sequence). There are 14 residues in the CDR3. The CDR3 loop is CASSLQAPGAPLHF. CDR3 sequence (DNA): TGTGCCAGCAGTCTCCAGGCCCCCGGGGCACCCCTCCACTTT.

V is TRBV4-2 and J is TRBJ2-4; 9 nucleotides align to TRBD2. Unmatched junction bases numbered 11, after V lost 2 bases and J lost 6 bases. The CDR3 consists of 17 residues. Germline CDR1 reads LGHNA; CDR2 reads YNFKEQ. The CDR3 loop is CASSQTYGTSWGNIQYF. DNA for the CDR3: TGTGCCAGCAGCCAAACGTACGGGACTAGCTGGGGAAACATTCAGTACTTC.